Listed below are T cell receptor beta chains from one sample, sequenced in a study of response to subunit inactivated influenza vaccine. TCRdb analysed the RT-PCR reads with MiXCR anew, one entry per CDR3 protein. The sample includes about 500,000 distinct CDR3 sequences, 7.2% of them seen just once. The sample consisted of PBMCs from blood, taken around 25 months after vaccination. Receptor source: a man aged 45 to 70 who received an inactivated influenza vaccine. CDR3s include the opening cysteine and the closing phenylalanine or tryptophan. D genes are given only for firm matches. The size field is filled for only some rows; it gives once, few, many or a size class.

clone_size j_call v_call cdr3_length d_call cdr3_aa cdr3_nt
many TRBJ2-7 TRBV7-9 12 - CASSLAGAEQYF TGTGCCAGCAGCTTAGCGGGAGCTGAGCAGTACTTC
few TRBJ2-5 TRBV19 12 - CASSAIQETQYF TGTGCCAGTAGTGCAATCCAAGAGACCCAGTACTTC
many TRBJ2-7 TRBV4-3 15 TRBD1 CASSQGAGGRYEQYF TGCGCCAGCAGCCAAGGGGCAGGGGGCAGGTACGAGCAGTACTTC
many TRBJ1-5 TRBV15 15 - CATSRRQRSNQPQHF TGTGCCACCAGCAGAAGACAGAGAAGCAATCAGCCCCAGCATTTT
- TRBJ2-1 TRBV27 17 - CASSLLSSVSSYNEQFF TGTGCCAGCAGTTTATTGTCTAGCGTGAGCTCCTACAATGAGCAGTTCTTC
- TRBJ1-1 TRBV5-6 13 - CASSFGRGTEAFF TGTGCCAGCAGCTTCGGAAGGGGAACTGAAGCTTTCTTT
few TRBJ1-2 TRBV18 13 - CASSADANYGYTF TGTGCCAGCTCCGCTGATGCTAACTATGGCTACACCTTC
few TRBJ2-1 TRBV10-3 15 - CAISDGTKSYNEQFF TGTGCCATCAGTGACGGTACGAAGTCGTACAATGAGCAGTTCTTC
few TRBJ2-2 TRBV15 16 - CATSRDLGSYTGELFF TGTGCCACCAGCAGAGATCTGGGCAGCTACACCGGGGAGCTGTTTTTT
- TRBJ2-1 TRBV7-9 15 TRBD2 CASSWTGLAGYEQFF TGTGCCAGCAGCTGGACAGGACTAGCGGGTTATGAGCAGTTCTTC
many TRBJ1-2 TRBV10-3 16 TRBD1 CAISESPTGPNYGYTF TGTGCCATCAGTGAGTCTCCGACAGGGCCTAACTATGGCTACACCTTC
- TRBJ2-5 TRBV6-2/TRBV6-3 16 TRBD1 CASRLYGDRSRQTQYF TGTGCCAGCCGCCTTTACGGGGACAGGAGCCGCCAGACCCAGTACTTC
few TRBJ1-2 TRBV27 13 TRBD1 CASRDRTDYGYTF TGTGCCAGCAGGGACAGGACAGACTATGGCTACACCTTC
- TRBJ2-2 TRBV9 13 - CASSVGNSGELFF TGTGCCAGCAGCGTAGGGAATTCCGGGGAGCTGTTTTTT
many TRBJ1-1 TRBV7-2 12 - CASSNRVTEAFF TGTGCCAGCAGCAACCGGGTCACTGAAGCTTTCTTT
- TRBJ2-1 TRBV20-1 14 TRBD2 CSARSSGDYNEQFF TGCAGTGCTAGATCTAGCGGAGACTACAATGAGCAGTTCTTC
few TRBJ2-1 TRBV24-1 17 - CATSDGVVRVQGGEQFF TGTGCCACCAGTGATGGGGTCGTTCGGGTTCAAGGCGGTGAGCAGTTCTTC
few TRBJ2-7 TRBV4-2 16 - CASSQVIALSSYEQYF TGTGCCAGCAGCCAGGTCATAGCGCTCAGCTCCTACGAGCAGTACTTC
many TRBJ2-1 TRBV3-1 13 - CASSQDRWAAEFF TGTGCCAGCAGCCAAGATCGTTGGGCAGCAGAGTTCTTC
many TRBJ2-1 TRBV5-1 15 - CASSPARGSYNEQFF TGCGCCAGCAGCCCCGCGAGGGGCTCCTACAATGAGCAGTTCTTC
- TRBJ1-5 TRBV7-2 13 - CASSKGGKWPQHF TGTGCCAGCAGTAAGGGGGGGAAGTGGCCCCAGCATTTT
- TRBJ2-2 TRBV5-5 17 TRBD2 CASSTGLAATNTGELFF TGTGCCAGCAGCACCGGACTAGCGGCCACGAACACCGGGGAGCTGTTTTTT